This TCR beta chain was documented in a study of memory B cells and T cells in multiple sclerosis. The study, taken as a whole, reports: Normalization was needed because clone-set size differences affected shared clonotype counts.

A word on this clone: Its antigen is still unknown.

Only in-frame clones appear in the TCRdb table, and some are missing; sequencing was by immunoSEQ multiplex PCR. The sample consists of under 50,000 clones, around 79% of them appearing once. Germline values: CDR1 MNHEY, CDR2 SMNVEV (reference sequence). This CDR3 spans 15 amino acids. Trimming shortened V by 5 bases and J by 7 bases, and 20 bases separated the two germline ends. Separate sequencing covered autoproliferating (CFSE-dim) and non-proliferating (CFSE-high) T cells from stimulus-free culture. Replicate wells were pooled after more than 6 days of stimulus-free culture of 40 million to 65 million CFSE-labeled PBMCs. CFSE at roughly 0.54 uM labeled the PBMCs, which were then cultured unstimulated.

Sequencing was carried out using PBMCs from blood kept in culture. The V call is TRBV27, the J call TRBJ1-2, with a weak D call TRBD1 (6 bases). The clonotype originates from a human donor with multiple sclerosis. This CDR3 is CASSPQTGSLRGYTF. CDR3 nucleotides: TGTGCCAGCAGTCCCCAGACAGGATCGCTTCGTGGCTACACCTTC.